This is a list of T cell receptor beta chains from one sample in a study. Libraries were prepared by immunoSEQ multiplex PCR; TCRdb keeps only in-frame clonotypes and omits some of them. The sample includes some 68,000 clones, 93% of them seen just once. Source material: PBMCs. All receptors derive from a man between 40 and 49 years old with rheumatoid arthritis. CDR3s include the opening cysteine and the closing phenylalanine or tryptophan. A D gene is named only where the DNA matches it firmly. A clone size is listed for some rows: how often the clone was seen (once, few, many), or a class if it is expanded.

j_call	d_call	v_call	clone_size	cdr3_nt	cdr3_aa
TRBJ1-2	-	TRBV19	-	TGTGCCAGTAGTACGACAGGTCAGGGCGGCTACACCTTC	CASSTTGQGGYTF
TRBJ2-3	TRBD2	TRBV3-1/TRBV3-2	-	TGTGCCAGCAGCCAAGATAGGGGACTAGATTCTAGCACAGATACGCAGTATTTT	CASSQDRGLDSSTDTQYF
TRBJ2-3	TRBD2	TRBV5-1	-	TGCGCCAGCGGCCACTATCCGTTGGGACTAGCCCCAGATACGCAGTATTTT	CASGHYPLGLAPDTQYF
TRBJ2-5	-	TRBV19	-	TGTGCCAGTAGCGAGGGGTGGCAGACCCAGTACTTC	CASSEGWQTQYF
TRBJ2-7	-	TRBV12-3/TRBV12-4	-	TGTGCCAGCAGGGTCGGCACCTACGAGCAGTACTTC	CASRVGTYEQYF
TRBJ2-2	-	TRBV7-9	-	TGTGCCAGCAGCTTAGCCGGGAACACCGGGGAGCTGTTTTTT	CASSLAGNTGELFF
TRBJ2-1	TRBD2	TRBV5-4	-	TGTGCCAGCAGTAGGACTAGCGGGAAAGGTGGTAATGAGCAGTTCTTC	CASSRTSGKGGNEQFF
TRBJ1-2	-	TRBV28	-	TGTGCCAGCAGTTTAAAAGGGCAGGGCCTCTATGGCTACACCTTC	CASSLKGQGLYGYTF
TRBJ2-7	TRBD1	TRBV6-6	-	TGTGCCAGCAGTTACCCCGGACAGGGGGGCTACGAGCAGTACTTC	CASSYPGQGGYEQYF
TRBJ2-7	TRBD1	TRBV4-1	-	TGCGCCAGCAGTACAATTCCCCAGACAGGGAATATGAACTACGAGCAGTACTTC	CASSTIPQTGNMNYEQYF
TRBJ2-7	-	TRBV7-2	-	TGTGCCAGCAGGAGGGGGAGTCTTTTATACGAGCAGTACTTC	CASRRGSLLYEQYF
TRBJ2-7	TRBD2	TRBV6-5	-	TGTGCCAGCAGCCGGACTAGCGGGAGGAGCAACGAGCAGTACTTC	CASSRTSGRSNEQYF
TRBJ2-4	TRBD1	TRBV28	-	TGTGCCAGCAGCCCGCCAGGGGGAGCCAAAAACATTCAGTACTTC	CASSPPGGAKNIQYF
TRBJ2-1	TRBD1	TRBV7-9	-	TGTGCCAGCAGCTTCAGGGGGCTTGGGAATGAGCAGTTCTTC	CASSFRGLGNEQFF
TRBJ1-3	-	TRBV14	-	TGTGCCAGCAGCCAAGGGGACGTCCCGAGCTCTGGAAACACCATATATTTT	CASSQGDVPSSGNTIYF
TRBJ2-7	-	TRBV10-2	-	TGCGCCAGCAGTGAGGGGGGAATCTACGAGCAGTACTTC	CASSEGGIYEQYF
TRBJ2-1	-	TRBV6-5	-	TGTGCCAGCAGTTTTACAGAAAACTCCTACAATGAGCAGTTCTTC	CASSFTENSYNEQFF
TRBJ1-5	-	TRBV30	-	TGTGCCTGGAGTCGGGACACGAGTCAGCCCCAGCATTTT	CAWSRDTSQPQHF
TRBJ2-1	-	TRBV27	-	TGTGCCAGCAGTGACAGTTCCCCTGCTCTCTACAATGAGCAGTTCTTC	CASSDSSPALYNEQFF
TRBJ1-2	-	TRBV10-3	-	TGTGCCATCAAAAGTGAGGGGATCTATGGCTACACCTTC	CAIKSEGIYGYTF
TRBJ2-6	-	TRBV5-1	-	TGCGCCAGCAGCTTGGCCGGGACGGCCAACGTCCTGACTTTC	CASSLAGTANVLTF
TRBJ1-2	-	TRBV11-2	-	TGTGCCAGCAGCCATCCCAACCCAAGAGATGGCTACACCTTC	CASSHPNPRDGYTF
TRBJ1-2	-	TRBV14	-	TGTGCCAGCAGCCGACAGAATAACTATGGCTACACCTTC	CASSRQNNYGYTF
TRBJ1-5	-	TRBV11-2	-	TGTGCCAGCAGCTCCGACACTTATAGCAATCAGCCCCAGCATTTT	CASSSDTYSNQPQHF
TRBJ1-2	TRBD1	TRBV20-1	-	TGCAGCCGCAGGGGGGACTATGGCTACACCTTC	CSRRGDYGYTF
TRBJ2-4	-	TRBV28	-	TGTGCCAGCCGGTCGGCCAAAAACATTCAGTACTTC	CASRSAKNIQYF
TRBJ1-2	TRBD1	TRBV5-1	-	TGCGCCAGCAGCTTGTCCGCAGGGGGCGCTTATGGCTACACCTTC	CASSLSAGGAYGYTF
TRBJ1-1	-	TRBV28	-	TGTGCCAGCAGCCCCAATGGGGATTGGACTGAAGCTTTCTTT	CASSPNGDWTEAFF
TRBJ1-3	TRBD1	TRBV9	-	TGTGCCAGCAGCGTAGAGGGACAGGGGGGCGGAAACACCATATATTTT	CASSVEGQGGGNTIYF
TRBJ2-6	-	TRBV6-4	-	TGTGCCAGCAGTGACAACTCTGGGGCCAACGTCCTGACTTTC	CASSDNSGANVLTF
TRBJ2-7	-	TRBV3-1/TRBV3-2	-	TGTGCCAGCAGTCCTTTTATCGGCTCCTACGAGCAGTACTTC	CASSPFIGSYEQYF
TRBJ2-3	TRBD2	TRBV7-3	-	TGTGCCAGCAGCCCCCAGCGGGGAAACACAGATACGCAGTATTTT	CASSPQRGNTDTQYF
TRBJ2-7	TRBD2	TRBV30	once	TGTGCCTGGAGTTCCCGACTAGCGGGAGGGACCGAGCAGTACTTC	CAWSSRLAGGTEQYF
TRBJ1-1	TRBD1	TRBV7-2	-	TGTGCCAGCAGCTTAGCGAGGGACAGGGGGCTGTTGGCGTACACTGAAGCTTTCTTT	CASSLARDRGLLAYTEAFF
TRBJ1-1	TRBD1	TRBV5-1	-	TGCGCCAGCAGCCGACAGGGGCAAATGAACACTGAAGCTTTCTTT	CASSRQGQMNTEAFF
TRBJ1-5	TRBD1	TRBV6-2/TRBV6-3	-	TGTGCCAGCAGTACCAGGGACAGGGGTAACAATCAGCCCCAGCATTTT	CASSTRDRGNNQPQHF
TRBJ1-1	TRBD1	TRBV5-1	-	TGCGCCAGCAGCCTCGAACAGGGGGTAGTGAACACTGAAGCTTTCTTT	CASSLEQGVVNTEAFF
TRBJ1-2	-	TRBV10-3	few	TGTGCCATCAGTGAGTCATCTCTAGACTATGGCTACACCTTC	CAISESSLDYGYTF
TRBJ2-1	TRBD1	TRBV6-1	-	TGTGCCAGCAGTGAAGGGGACAGGGTTAATGAGCAGTTCTTC	CASSEGDRVNEQFF
TRBJ2-2	-	TRBV19	-	TGTGCCAGTAGTAATCGTCCTAAGATTCAGGGAGGCGGCACCGGGGAGCTGTTTTTT	CASSNRPKIQGGGTGELFF
TRBJ2-5	-	TRBV13	once	TGTGCCAGCAGCTCCACCCTGCTCCAAGAGACCCAGTACTTC	CASSSTLLQETQYF
TRBJ2-7	-	TRBV27	-	TGTGCCAGCAGCCGGATTCCCACCTACGAGCAGTACTTC	CASSRIPTYEQYF
TRBJ2-1	-	TRBV11-3	-	TGTGCCAGCAGCACGGGTTCGGGCTGGGAGCAGTTCTTC	CASSTGSGWEQFF
TRBJ1-2	-	TRBV28	once	TGTGCCAGCAGTTTCGGGCAGGACTATGGCTACACCTTC	CASSFGQDYGYTF
TRBJ2-7	TRBD2	TRBV30	-	TGTGCCTGGAGCGACGGACTAGCGGGACAATACGAGCAGTACTTC	CAWSDGLAGQYEQYF
TRBJ2-6	-	TRBV5-1	-	TGCGCCAGCAGCTTGGACGATTCTGGGGCCAACGTCCTGACTTTC	CASSLDDSGANVLTF
TRBJ2-7	TRBD1	TRBV7-6	-	TGTGCCAGCAGCTTAGTATCGGGACAGGGACGCAACGAGCAGTACTTC	CASSLVSGQGRNEQYF
TRBJ2-1	-	TRBV29-1	-	TGCAGCGTTGAAGCACACACCACCTACAATGAGCAGTTCTTC	CSVEAHTTYNEQFF